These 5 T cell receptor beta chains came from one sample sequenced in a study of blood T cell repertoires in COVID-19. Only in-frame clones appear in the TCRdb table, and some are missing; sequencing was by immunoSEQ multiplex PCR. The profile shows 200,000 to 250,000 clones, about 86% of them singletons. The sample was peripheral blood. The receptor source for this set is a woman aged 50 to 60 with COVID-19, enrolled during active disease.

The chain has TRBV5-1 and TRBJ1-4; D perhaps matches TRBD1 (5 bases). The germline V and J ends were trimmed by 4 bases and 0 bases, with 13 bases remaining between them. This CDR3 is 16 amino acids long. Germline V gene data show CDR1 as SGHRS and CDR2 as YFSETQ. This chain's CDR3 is CASSTRGGATNEKLFF. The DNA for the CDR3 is TGCGCCAGCAGCACCCGCGGGGGAGCAACTAATGAAAAACTGTTTTTT.

The DNA for the CDR3 is TGTGCCAGCAGCCAAGGATCCCGACTAGGAGAGACCCAGTACTTC. Protein: CASSQGSRLGETQYF. The rearrangement joins TRBV14 to TRBJ2-5, with a possible D match to TRBD2 (6 bases). The CDR3 loop spans 15 amino acids. In germline, CDR1 is SGHDN, CDR2 FVKESK. Trimming stripped 1 base from V and 4 bases from J, with 13 bases between.

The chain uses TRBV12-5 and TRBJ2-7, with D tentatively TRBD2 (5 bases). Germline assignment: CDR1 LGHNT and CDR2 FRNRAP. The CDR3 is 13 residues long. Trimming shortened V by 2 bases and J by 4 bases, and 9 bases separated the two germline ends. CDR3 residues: CASGLLREYEQYV. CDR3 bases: TGTGCTAGTGGTTTGTTGAGGGAATACGAGCAGTACGTC.

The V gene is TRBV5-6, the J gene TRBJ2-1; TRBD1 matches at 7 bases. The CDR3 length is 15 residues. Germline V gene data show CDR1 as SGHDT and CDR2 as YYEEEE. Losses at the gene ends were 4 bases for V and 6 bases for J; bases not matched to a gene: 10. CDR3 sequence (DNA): TGTGCCAGCAGCGCCCGACAGGGTAGGGTCAATGAGCAGTTCTTC. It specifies CASSARQGRVNEQFF.

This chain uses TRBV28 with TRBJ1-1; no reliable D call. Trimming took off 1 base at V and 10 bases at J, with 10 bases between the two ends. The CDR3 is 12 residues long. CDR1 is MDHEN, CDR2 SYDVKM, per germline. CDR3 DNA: TGTGCCAGCAGTTTATCGGGAGTAGGAGCTTTCTTT. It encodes CASSLSGVGAFF.